One sample yielded the 19 T cell receptor beta chains listed below, sequenced in a study of cytomegalovirus exposure and HLA in healthy donors. Both 60 Vbeta primers and 13 Jbeta primers went into the PCR. Measured with immunoSEQ multiplex PCR; TCRdb has only the in-frame clones, and not every one. The repertoire holds 150,000 to 200,000 clones, with about 9% as singletons. The sequenced sample was PBMCs. The receptors stem from a woman aged 25-40 years in good health and CMV-seropositive.

The chain recombines TRBV30 with TRBJ1-4; no reliable D call. V was shortened by 5 bases and J by 5 bases, with 6 bases between the two germline ends. The CDR3 runs to 11 residues. Germline CDR1 GTSNPN, CDR2 SVGIG (reference sequence). The CDR3 DNA sequence: TGTGCCTGGTCCCGGAATGAAAAACTGTTTTTT. Protein product: CAWSRNEKLFF.

This rearrangement joins TRBV5-6 to TRBJ1-1; 8 nucleotides match TRBD1. The ends lost 2 bases at V and 3 bases at J; junction bases unmatched: 6. The CDR3 sequence is 15 residues long. Per germline, CDR1 SGHDT and CDR2 YYEEEE. CDR3 loop: CASSFQGALDTEAFF. The CDR3 DNA follows: TGTGCCAGCAGCTTTCAGGGGGCGCTGGACACTGAAGCTTTCTTT.

The CDR3 DNA follows: TGTGCCAGTAGTTCAGCGGGAGCCGTATTCAATGAGCAGTTCTTC. It specifies CASSSAGAVFNEQFF. This chain joins TRBV19 and TRBJ2-1; 8 bases fit TRBD2. Germline assignment: CDR1 LNHDA and CDR2 SQIVND (reference sequence). J lost 6 bases, V lost 5 bases, and 9 bases had no gene match. There are 15 residues in the CDR3.

This clone occurred a few times. This chain uses TRBV6-1 with TRBJ1-1, with a weak D call TRBD1 (6 bases). Germline-derived CDR1 and CDR2 are MNHNS and SASEGT. The CDR3 totals 14 residues. V shed 2 bases and J shed 5 bases, with 12 bases lying between them. The CDR3: CASSEQPGVTEAFF. CDR3 bases: TGTGCCAGCAGTGAACAACCAGGGGTGACTGAAGCTTTCTTT.

V usage is TRBV6-6 and J usage is TRBJ1-5; 7 bases line up with TRBD1. CDR3 length: 15 amino acids. Germline trimming cut 10 bases from V and 7 bases from J; bases unmatched to any gene: 16. Germline V gives CDR1 MNHNY, CDR2 SVGAGI (reference sequence). The CDR3 DNA reads TGTGCCACACTAGACAGGGCCGGTCGTTTCCAGCCCCAGCATTTT. Protein sequence: CATLDRAGRFQPQHF.

V is TRBV30 and J is TRBJ1-4, with no clear D. The CDR3 is 14 residues long. The germline V and J ends were trimmed by 6 bases and 0 bases, with 11 bases remaining between them. Germline V gives CDR1 GTSNPN, CDR2 SVGIG (reference sequence). In DNA form, the CDR3 reads TGTGCCTGCTTCACCAGTGCAACTAATGAAAAACTGTTTTTT. It yields the protein CACFTSATNEKLFF.

CDR3: CASSDLTGLTDTQYF. DNA for the CDR3: TGCGCCAGCAGTGACCTTACAGGGTTAACAGATACGCAGTATTTT. The V call is TRBV10-1, the J call TRBJ2-3; TRBD1 is a possible D gene (6 bases). This CDR3 is 15 amino acids long. Germline CDR1 reads WNHNN; CDR2 reads SYGVQD (reference sequence). V was clipped by 3 bases and J by 3 bases, with 13 bases between them.

In this sample, this clone turned up once. This chain joins TRBV7-9 and TRBJ1-2; maybe TRBD1 (5 bases). Germline V gene lookup returns CDR1 SEHNR and CDR2 FQNEAQ (reference sequence). Trimming shortened V by 5 bases and J by 0 bases, and 13 bases separated the two germline ends. This CDR3 spans 15 amino acids. CDR3 bases: TGTGCCAGCAGCCAGGGCTCAGTAGCTAACTATGGCTACACCTTC. Protein sequence: CASSQGSVANYGYTF.

This clone was picked up a small number of times. The rearrangement links TRBV6-5 to TRBJ1-4; 7 bases match TRBD1. Germline V gene lookup returns CDR1 MNHEY and CDR2 SVGAGI. J was trimmed by 5 bases and V by 5 bases; bases with no gene match: 5. The CDR3 has 14 residues. This CDR3 is CASSTGTVNEKLFF. For the CDR3, the DNA is TGTGCCAGCAGTACCGGGACAGTGAATGAAAAACTGTTTTTT.

This clone was observed a handful of times. The V gene is TRBV29-1, the J gene TRBJ1-3; the match to TRBD1 covers 8 bases. J lost 3 bases, V lost 6 bases, and 4 bases had no gene match. Germline lookup yields CDR1 SQVTM and CDR2 ANQGSEA. This CDR3 region has 13 residues. This CDR3 is CSVGTGIGNTIYF. Written as DNA, the CDR3 is TGCAGCGTCGGGACAGGTATTGGAAACACCATATATTTT.

A few counts support this clone. V gene TRBV10-2 combines with J gene TRBJ2-2; 8 bases agree with TRBD2. Germline-derived CDR1 and CDR2 are WSHSY and SAAADI. V dropped 7 bases and J dropped 0; count of bases not matched to a gene: 4. The CDR3 is 15 amino acids. CDR3 sequence reads: CASNGGRSNTGELFF. CDR3 bases: TGCGCCAGCAACGGCGGGAGGTCGAACACCGGGGAGCTGTTTTTT.

V gene TRBV19 combines with J gene TRBJ2-1; TRBD2 aligns across 12 bases. From germline, CDR1 is LNHDA and CDR2 SQIVND (reference sequence). The CDR3 spans 18 residues. Trimming removed 3 bases from V and 2 bases from J; junction bases left unmatched: 8. CDR3 sequence reads: CASSIRVTSGSPYNEQFF. The DNA of the CDR3 is TGTGCCAGTAGTATTAGGGTGACTAGCGGGAGCCCCTACAATGAGCAGTTCTTC.

This clone has a handful of counts. This rearrangement joins TRBV4-1 to TRBJ1-1; perhaps TRBD1 as D (6 bases). Trimming removed 6 bases at V and 4 bases at J, with 18 bases between. CDR1 MGHRA and CDR2 YSYEKL come from the germline V gene. This CDR3 comprises 15 residues. CDR3: CASSPTTGLVTEAFF. The CDR3 DNA reads TGCGCCAGCAGTCCAACGACAGGTCTTGTCACTGAAGCTTTCTTT.

The chain employs TRBV7-2 and TRBJ2-7; perhaps TRBD1 as D (6 bases). V was pared by 2 bases and J by 4 bases, with 12 bases between. CDR1 and CDR2 (germline): SGHTA, FQGNSA. The length of the CDR3 is 14 residues. CDR3 loop: CASSLTQQGYEQYF. For the CDR3, the DNA is TGTGCCAGCAGCTTAACCCAACAGGGATACGAGCAGTACTTC.

This rearrangement joins TRBV5-1 to TRBJ1-2, with D possibly being TRBD1 (6 bases). Germline V gene sequence: CDR1 SGHRS, CDR2 YFSETQ. Trimming removed 3 bases at V and 4 bases at J, with 13 bases between. CDR3 length: 14 amino acids. The CDR3 loop reads CASSSGGPGYGYTF. In DNA form, the CDR3 reads TGCGCCAGCAGCTCCGGGGGGCCGGGCTATGGCTACACCTTC.

This clone was seen a handful of times. The chain is built from TRBV25-1 and TRBJ1-2, with D unclear. This CDR3 is 14 amino acids long. Germline loops: CDR1 MGHDK, CDR2 SYGVNS. Trimming pared 4 bases from V and 0 bases from J, leaving 9 bases between. The CDR3 DNA follows: TGTGCCAGCAGTGGGGCCCCTCCTAACTATGGCTACACCTTC. Translated, it gives CASSGAPPNYGYTF.

The chain has TRBV5-4 and TRBJ2-5, with 10 nucleotides matching TRBD2. This CDR3 spans 16 amino acids. V shed 3 bases and J 1 base; nucleotides not matched to a gene: 6. Germline values: CDR1 SGHNT, CDR2 YYREEE (reference sequence). CDR3 loop: CASSSPGLAIQETQYF. The DNA for the CDR3 is TGTGCCAGCAGCTCTCCGGGACTAGCGATCCAAGAGACCCAGTACTTC.

The gene calls are TRBV12-5 and TRBJ2-7; D is perhaps TRBD1 (5 bases). V lost 0 bases to trimming and J lost 0 bases, with 6 bases between them. This CDR3 is 14 amino acids long. The germline V gene has CDR1 LGHNT and CDR2 FRNRAP. CDR3 nucleotides: TGTGCTAGTGGTTTGGTACAGGACTCCTACGAGCAGTACTTC. Translation: CASGLVQDSYEQYF.

This sequence joins TRBV7-8 and TRBJ2-7, with D possibly TRBD1 on 6 matching bases. CDR1 and CDR2 from the germline V gene are SGHVS and FQNEAQ. V lost 4 bases and J 2 bases, leaving 15 bases between the germline ends. The CDR3 runs 15 residues. DNA for the CDR3: TGTGCCAGCAGCTCTCAAACAGGGACCCCCTACGAGCAGTACTTC. Amino acids: CASSSQTGTPYEQYF.